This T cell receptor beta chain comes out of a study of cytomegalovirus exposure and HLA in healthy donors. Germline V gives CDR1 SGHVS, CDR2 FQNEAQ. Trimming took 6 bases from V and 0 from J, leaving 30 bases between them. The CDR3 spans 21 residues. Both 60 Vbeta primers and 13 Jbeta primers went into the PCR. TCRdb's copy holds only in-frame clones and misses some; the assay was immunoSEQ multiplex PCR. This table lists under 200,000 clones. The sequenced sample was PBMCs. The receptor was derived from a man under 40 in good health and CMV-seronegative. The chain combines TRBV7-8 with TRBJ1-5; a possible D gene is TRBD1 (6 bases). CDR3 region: CASSIFAGASIVDYSNQPQHF. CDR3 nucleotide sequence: TGTGCCAGCAGTATTTTTGCAGGGGCCTCGATTGTTGATTATAGCAATCAGCCCCAGCATTTT.